Sequencing of this TCR beta chain was carried out in a study of a mutant IDH1 vaccine in newly diagnosed glioma. Overall study context: Patients under treatment included 62.5% males and around 38% females and had a mean age of approximately 40 years. Previous care, which was radiotherapy, temozolomide, or both, most often involved both.

Study-level results: Changes to the top peripheral T cell clonotypes appeared unrelated to pseudoprogression.

Of note for this clone: What it binds is not known.

Assay used: immunoSEQ multiplex PCR; TCRdb lists only in-frame clones, some missing. The sample shows about 54,000 clones, 80% of them seen only once. CDR1 SGHVS and CDR2 FQNEAQ come from the germline V gene. J was trimmed by 2 bases and V by 5 bases; bases with no gene match: 8. The CDR3 sequence is 16 residues long. Time point reported: week 23, last vaccination. It was 300 ug of mutant IDH1 20-mer peptide that made up each vaccine dose, given with topical imiquimod. Each of the donors came in with new WHO grade 3 or 4 astrocytomas that were IDH1-mutant and ATRX-lost. The chain carries TRBV7-8 and TRBJ2-7, with 11 bases that match TRBD1. Specimen: PBMCs, collected from a glioma patient whose treatment included an IDH1 peptide vaccine. This sequence originates from a man between 40 and 49 years old with glioma. CDR3 in amino acids: CASSRGWGQGAYEQYF. The CDR3 DNA reads TGTGCCAGCAGCAGAGGCTGGGGACAGGGGGCCTACGAGCAGTACTTC.